The T cell receptor beta chain described here comes from a study of shared clonotypes between healthy human individuals. Overall study findings and caveats: About 5% of naive CD4 clonotypes were shared across several donors.

The CDR3 extends over 12 amino acids. The germline V gene encodes CDR1 ENHRY and CDR2 SYGVKD. V was shortened by 2 bases and J by 5 bases, with 5 bases between the two germline ends. A word on this clone: As yet, its antigen is unknown.

This table comes from immunoSEQ multiplex PCR, and its TCRdb copy is limited to in-frame clones, with some not included. The sample includes a few hundred thousand clones, 97% of them seen just once. Sequencing input: naive CD4+ T cells sorted from blood. Documented subset: CD45RA+ positively selected. This clonotype was sampled from a woman aged 25 to 39 in good health. The rearrangement links TRBV10-3 to TRBJ2-3; the D gene is possibly TRBD2 (5 bases). The CDR3 sequence is CAISEEGDTQYF. In nucleotides, the CDR3 is TGTGCCATCAGTGAGGAGGGAGATACGCAGTATTTT.